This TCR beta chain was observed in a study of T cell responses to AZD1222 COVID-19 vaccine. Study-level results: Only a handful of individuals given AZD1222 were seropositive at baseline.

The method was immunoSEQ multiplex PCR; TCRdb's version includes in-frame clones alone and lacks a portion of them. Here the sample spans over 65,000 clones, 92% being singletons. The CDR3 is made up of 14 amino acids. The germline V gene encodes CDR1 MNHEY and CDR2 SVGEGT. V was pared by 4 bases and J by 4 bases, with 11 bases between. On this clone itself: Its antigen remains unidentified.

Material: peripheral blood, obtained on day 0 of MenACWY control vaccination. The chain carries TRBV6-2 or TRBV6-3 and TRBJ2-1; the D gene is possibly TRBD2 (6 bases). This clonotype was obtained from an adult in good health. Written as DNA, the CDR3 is TGTGCCAGCAGTTCTACTAGCAGATACAATGAGCAGTTCTTC. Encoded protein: CASSSTSRYNEQFF.